This T cell receptor (beta chain) emerged from a study of control samples from healthy donors and cancer patients. The data were produced by immunoSEQ multiplex PCR, yet TCRdb's version contains in-frame clones alone and is incomplete. The data show about 160,000 clones, about 94% seen once. The sequence was obtained from a man in his 60s with colorectal cancer. The sequenced sample consisted of PBMCs.

The CDR3 nucleotides read TGTGCCACCAGCAGAGATCGGTCCTACACAGATACGCAGTATTTT. Amino acid sequence: CATSRDRSYTDTQYF. The chain joins TRBV15 to TRBJ2-3; D remains unclear. Germline CDR1 is LNHNV and CDR2 is YYDKDF (reference sequence). Trimming pared 0 bases from V and 2 bases from J, leaving 9 bases between. This CDR3 is 15 amino acids long.